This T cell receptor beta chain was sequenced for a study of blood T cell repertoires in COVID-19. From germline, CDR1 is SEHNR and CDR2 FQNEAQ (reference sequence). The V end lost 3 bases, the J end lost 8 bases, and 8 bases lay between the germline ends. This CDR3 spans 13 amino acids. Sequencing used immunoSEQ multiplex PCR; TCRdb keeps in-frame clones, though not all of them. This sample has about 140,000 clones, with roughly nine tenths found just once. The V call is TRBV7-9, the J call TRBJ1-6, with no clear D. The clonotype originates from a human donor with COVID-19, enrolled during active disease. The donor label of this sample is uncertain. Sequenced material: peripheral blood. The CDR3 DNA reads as TGTGCCAGCAGCTTGAACTCATATTCACCCCTCCACTTT. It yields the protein CASSLNSYSPLHF.